These 3 T cell receptor beta chains came from one sample sequenced in a study of lymphopenia after photon versus proton radiotherapy. Assay used: immunoSEQ multiplex PCR; TCRdb lists only in-frame clones, some missing. The table shows under 30,000 clones, with 87% occurring only once. The sample consisted of peripheral blood, taken from a patient treated with photon-based radiotherapy. The receptors here all came from a man aged 45 to 65 with gastric cancer.

The chain carries TRBV9 and TRBJ1-2, with 8 bases aligning to TRBD1. The CDR3 covers 15 residues. Trimming at V came to 0 bases and at J to 3 bases, leaving 4 bases not matched to a gene. Germline V CDR1 and CDR2: SGDLS, YYNGEE. The CDR3 loop reads CASSVEGQGDYGYTF. CDR3 DNA: TGTGCCAGCAGCGTAGAAGGACAGGGTGACTATGGCTACACCTTC.

This rearrangement joins TRBV11-3 to TRBJ1-1; D not resolved. This CDR3 spans 13 amino acids. The V end was cut by 5 bases, the J end by 3 bases, with 10 bases between. In germline, CDR1 is SGHNT, CDR2 YENEEA. Here the CDR3 reads CASSQGRDTEAFF. CDR3 DNA: TGTGCCAGCAGCCAAGGGAGGGACACTGAAGCTTTCTTT. Variable domain in full (rest from reference TRBV11-3 and TRBJ1-1): EAGVVQSPRYKIIEKKQPVAFWCNPISGHNTLYWYLQNLGQGPELLIRYENEEAVDDSQLPKDRFSAERLKGVDSTLKIQPAELGDSAVYLCASSQGRDTEAFFGQGTRLTVV.

The gene calls are TRBV7-8 and TRBJ2-5; D uncertain. V lost 7 bases, J lost 7 bases, and 10 bases lay in between. The germline V gene has CDR1 SGHVS and CDR2 FQNEAQ. This CDR3 is 11 amino acids long. This chain's CDR3 is CASIRVGTQYF. The CDR3 coding sequence is TGTGCCAGCATTCGAGTTGGGACCCAGTACTTC.